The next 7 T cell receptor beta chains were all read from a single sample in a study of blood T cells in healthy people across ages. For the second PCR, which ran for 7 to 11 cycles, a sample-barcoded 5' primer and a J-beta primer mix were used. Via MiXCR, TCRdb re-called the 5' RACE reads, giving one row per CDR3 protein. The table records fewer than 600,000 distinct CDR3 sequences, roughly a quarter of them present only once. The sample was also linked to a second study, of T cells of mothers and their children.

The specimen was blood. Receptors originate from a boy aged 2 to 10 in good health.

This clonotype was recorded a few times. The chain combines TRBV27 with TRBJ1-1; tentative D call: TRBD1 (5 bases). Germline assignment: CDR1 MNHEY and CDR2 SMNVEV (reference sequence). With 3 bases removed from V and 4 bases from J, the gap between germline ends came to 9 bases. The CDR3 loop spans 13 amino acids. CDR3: CASSLQGPTEAFF. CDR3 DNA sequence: TGTGCCAGCAGTTTGCAGGGTCCCACTGAAGCTTTCTTT.

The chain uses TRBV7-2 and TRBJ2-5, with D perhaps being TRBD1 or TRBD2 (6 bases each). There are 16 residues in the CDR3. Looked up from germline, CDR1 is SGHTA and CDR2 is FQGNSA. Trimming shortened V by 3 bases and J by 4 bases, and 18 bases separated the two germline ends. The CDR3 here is CASSFLRGMGGETQYF. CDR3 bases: TGTGCCAGCAGCTTCCTCAGGGGTATGGGGGGAGAGACCCAGTACTTC.

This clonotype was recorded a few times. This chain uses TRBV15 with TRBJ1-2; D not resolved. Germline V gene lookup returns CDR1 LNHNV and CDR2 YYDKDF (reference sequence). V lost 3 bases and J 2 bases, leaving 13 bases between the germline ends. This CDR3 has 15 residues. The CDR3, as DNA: TGTGCCACCAGCAGCGGGCCAGAGAAGAACTATGGCTACACCTTC. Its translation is CATSSGPEKNYGYTF.

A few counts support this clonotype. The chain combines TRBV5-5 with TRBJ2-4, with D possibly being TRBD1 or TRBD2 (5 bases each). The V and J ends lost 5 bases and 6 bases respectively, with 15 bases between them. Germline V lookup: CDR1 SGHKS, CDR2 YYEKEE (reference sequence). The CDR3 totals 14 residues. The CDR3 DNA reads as TGTGCCAGCAGTTTCCCGGGACCAATAAACATTCAGTACTTC. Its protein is CASSFPGPINIQYF.

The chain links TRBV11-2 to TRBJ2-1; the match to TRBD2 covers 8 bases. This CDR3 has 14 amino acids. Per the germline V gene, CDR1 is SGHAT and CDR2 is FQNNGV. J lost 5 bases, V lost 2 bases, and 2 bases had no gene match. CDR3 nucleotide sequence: TGTGCCAGCAGCTTAACTAGCGGAAACAATGAGCAGTTCTTC. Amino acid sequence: CASSLTSGNNEQFF.

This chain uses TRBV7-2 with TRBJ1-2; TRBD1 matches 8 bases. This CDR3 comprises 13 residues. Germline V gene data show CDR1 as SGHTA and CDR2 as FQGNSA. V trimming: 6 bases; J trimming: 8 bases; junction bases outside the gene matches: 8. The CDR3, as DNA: TGTGCCAGCAGGAAAGGACAGGGAGGAGGCTACACCTTC. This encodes CASRKGQGGGYTF. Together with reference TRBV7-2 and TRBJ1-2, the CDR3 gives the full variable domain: GAGVSQSPSNKVTEKGKDVELRCDPISGHTALYWYRQSLGQGLEFLIYFQGNSAPDKSGLPSDRFSAERTGGSVSTLTIQRTQQEDSAVYLCASRKGQGGGYTFGSGTRLTVV.

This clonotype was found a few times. Here the CDR3 DNA reads TGTGCCACCAGTTCTAAACGGACCGGGGAGCTGTTTTTT. It is translated as CATSSKRTGELFF. The chain carries TRBV15 and TRBJ2-2; D gene ambiguous. CDR3 length: 13 amino acids. Germline CDR1 reads LNHNV; CDR2 reads YYDKDF (reference sequence). V was shortened by 6 bases and J by 5 bases, with 10 bases between the two germline ends.